Given below is one TCR beta chain in context. This entry is derived from a study of blood T cell repertoires in COVID-19. Whole-study context: Samples came from the United States, Italy and Spain, spanning acute and convalescent COVID-19. PBMCs, B-cell-depleted T cells, or T cells provided the cDNA or gDNA that made up the material.

This CDR3 is built from 17 residues. J was trimmed by 3 bases and V by 0 bases; bases with no gene match: 4. CDR1 and CDR2 from the germline V gene are SGHRS and YFSETQ. As handled by the study authors: Reference gene primer amplification gave nucleated cell count estimates. Sequenced by immunoSEQ multiplex PCR; TCRdb stores in-frame clones only, minus some. D and trimming come from the DNA, and the V and J calls and clone size come from that table. The data hold around 95,000 clones, with roughly 80% observed a single time. The clonotype comes from a woman older than 75 with acute or convalescent COVID-19. The specimen was peripheral blood. V usage is TRBV5-1 and J usage is TRBJ2-3, with 13 positions matching TRBD2. In nucleotides, the CDR3 is TGCGCCAGCAGCTTGGCTATACTAGCGGGGGGGACAGATACGCAGTATTTT. This encodes CASSLAILAGGTDTQYF. The full variable domain, in which reference TRBV5-1 and TRBJ2-3 provide the parts outside the CDR3, is KAGVTQTPRYLIKTRGQQVTLSCSPISGHRSVSWYQQTPGQGLQFLFEYFSETQRNKGNFPGRFSGRQFSNSRSEMNVSTLELGDSALYLCASSLAILAGGTDTQYFGPGTRLTVL.